This record covers a single T cell receptor (beta chain). The entry originates in a study of blood T cell repertoires in COVID-19. Study as a whole: Whether acute or convalescent, the COVID-19 samples came from the United States, Italy and Spain.

How the authors handled the data: Counts of nucleated cells, estimated from reference gene primer amplification, were obtained. Measured with immunoSEQ multiplex PCR; TCRdb has only the in-frame clones, and not every one. Clonal size and the V and J genes are those of that table, whereas D and trimming came from the DNA. The sample gives 390,000 or so clones, almost 90% of which show up once; approximately 7% is in the top ten. Germline V gene data show CDR1 as SGHTA and CDR2 as FQGTGA. The CDR3 length is 16 residues. V lost 4 bases to trimming and J lost 2 bases, with 17 bases between them. What was sequenced was peripheral blood. The chain recombines TRBV7-3 with TRBJ2-5, with D perhaps matching TRBD1 (6 bases). The receptor was isolated from a man between 18 and 29 years old with active or convalescent COVID-19. The DNA for the CDR3 is TGTGCCAGCAGCTCTAACCTCAGGGGTGTACAAGAGACCCAGTACTTC. This translates into CASSSNLRGVQETQYF.